Sequencing of this T cell receptor (beta chain) was carried out in a study of T cell responses to AZD1222 COVID-19 vaccine (dated by TCRdb to the early 2020s). Regarding the study in general: AZD1222 recipients given second doses at about 4 weeks or at about 12 weeks were pooled, since spike-specific TCR depth and breadth were not found to differ between the two schedules. TCR sequencing was performed for about 240 trial participants, of whom 200 to 210 were given two doses of AZD1222 and around 26 were given two doses of MenACWY control vaccine. Trial participants were enrolled by age into 18-55, 56-69 and 70-plus year subgroups, with approximately 150, 28 and 58 TCR-sequenced participants respectively. Beyond this particular receptor, the publication reports: The whole spike protein was spanned by vaccine-associated CD4 TCRs, and dominant responses were seen in regions 160-218 and 743-854. Only six AZD1222 recipients were SARS-CoV-2 seropositive at baseline, limiting conclusions about previously exposed vaccinees. Participants were mostly white British, with more females than males. The authors suggested clonal diversity may have been underestimated. Nearly half of unique spike-specific TCRs reportedly recognized epitopes outside regions mutated in the B.1.351 and B.1.1.7 variants. After two AZD1222 doses, both the breadth and the depth of spike-specific TCRs were significantly higher than at day 0 and than in MenACWY recipients. Because no samples from the day 14 peak response were available, repertoires could be characterized only after the peak T cell response. The 56-69-year group was small, and its depth increase did not reach significance, likely because of low power.

Sample time point, as interpreted from the label and publication: baseline before first vaccination. The vaccinee samples were drawn from two UK trials, COV001 and COV002, one of which was a single-blind randomized controlled phase 2/3 trial testing AZD1222 (ChAdOx1 nCoV-19) in healthy adults. For TCRbeta chain sequencing, PBMC samples from trial participants were taken at day 0 and at day 28 after the second dose. Inclusive of the bounding cysteine and phenylalanine, the CDR3 is 16 residues long. Left in the record is the CDR3 DNA by itself, 48 bases read in frame from the first base. V loses 1 base at its end and J loses 8 bases; junction bases beyond the gene matches: 8. CDR1 is given as LGHNA and CDR2 as YSLEER, both from the germline V gene. Turning to this clone: It has no known antigen specificity. It has no much larger one-base neighbor in the sample; base qualities were not kept.

The CDR3 regions of human TCRbeta chains were analyzed by immunosequencing. The study's processing was this. Repertoire TCRs were checked for matches against a reference library of SARS-CoV-2-specific TCRs that had been generated using the MIRA antigen-specificity platform. Breadth meant the fraction of unique TCRs that were SARS-CoV-2-associated, whereas depth meant the fraction of total T cells that were SARS-CoV-2-associated. Each spike-specific TCR was assigned to its reactive spike region and to a CD4 or CD8 class using the MIRA data. Log10-transformed breadth and depth values were compared by one-way ANOVA with Sidak's multiple comparisons tests. TCRdb limited this immuneACCESS table to in-frame rearrangements with V and J called. A share of clones is missing; checked studies link under half to unresolved V genes, and the rest is unexplained. The DNA was the basis for D and trimming; V, J and clone size are from that table. This sample has roughly 100,000 clones in its table, and 86% of those were observed once. The ten top clones hold more than 4.5% of the sample.

This receptor was taken from an adult in good health. The sequenced sample was peripheral blood, obtained on day 0 of AZD1222 vaccination. The sequence links TRBV4-3 to TRBJ1-4; TRBD1 fits 9 bases in the junction. The CDR3 is CASSQVVGQGYEKLFF. Here is the DNA: TGCGCCAGCAGCCAAGTTGTGGGACAGGGATACGAAAAACTGTTTTTT.